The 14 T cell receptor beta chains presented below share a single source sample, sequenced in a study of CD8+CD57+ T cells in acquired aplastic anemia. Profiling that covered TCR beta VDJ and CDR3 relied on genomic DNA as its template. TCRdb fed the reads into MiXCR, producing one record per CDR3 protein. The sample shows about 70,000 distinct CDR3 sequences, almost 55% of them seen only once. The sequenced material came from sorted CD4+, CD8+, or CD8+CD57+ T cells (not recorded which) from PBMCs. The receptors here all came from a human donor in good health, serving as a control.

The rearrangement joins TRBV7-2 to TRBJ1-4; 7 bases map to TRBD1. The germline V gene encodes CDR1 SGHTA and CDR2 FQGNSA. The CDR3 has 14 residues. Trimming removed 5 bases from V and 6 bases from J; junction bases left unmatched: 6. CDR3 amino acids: CASSPTGFDEKLFF. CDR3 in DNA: TGTGCCAGCAGCCCGACAGGGTTTGATGAAAAACTGTTTTTT.

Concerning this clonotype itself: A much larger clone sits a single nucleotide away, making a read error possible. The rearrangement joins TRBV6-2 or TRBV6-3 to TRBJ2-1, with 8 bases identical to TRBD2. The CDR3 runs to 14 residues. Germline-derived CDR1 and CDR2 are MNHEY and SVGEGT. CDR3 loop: CASSFTGGQDEQLF. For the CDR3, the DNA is TGTGCCAGCAGTTTCACGGGGGGGCAGGATGAGCAGCTCTTC.

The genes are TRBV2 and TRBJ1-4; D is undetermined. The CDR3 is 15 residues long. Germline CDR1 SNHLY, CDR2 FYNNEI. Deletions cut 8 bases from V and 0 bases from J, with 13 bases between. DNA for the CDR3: TGTGCCAGCCTAAAAGGGCTGGCAACTAATGAAAAACTGTTTTTT. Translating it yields CASLKGLATNEKLFF.

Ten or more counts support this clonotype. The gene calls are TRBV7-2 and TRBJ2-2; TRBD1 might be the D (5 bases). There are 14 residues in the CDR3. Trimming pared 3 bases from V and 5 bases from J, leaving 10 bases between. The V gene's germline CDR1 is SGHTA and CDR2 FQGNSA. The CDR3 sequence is CASSLGRDTGELFF. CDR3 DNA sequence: TGTGCCAGCAGCTTGGGCAGGGATACCGGGGAGCTGTTTTTT.

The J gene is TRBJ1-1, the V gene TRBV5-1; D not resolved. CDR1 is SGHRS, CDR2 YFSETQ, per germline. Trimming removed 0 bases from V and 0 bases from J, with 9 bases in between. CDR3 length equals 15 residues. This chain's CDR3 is CASSLVSSMNTEAFF. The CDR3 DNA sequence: TGCGCCAGCAGCTTGGTTTCGTCCATGAACACTGAAGCTTTCTTT.

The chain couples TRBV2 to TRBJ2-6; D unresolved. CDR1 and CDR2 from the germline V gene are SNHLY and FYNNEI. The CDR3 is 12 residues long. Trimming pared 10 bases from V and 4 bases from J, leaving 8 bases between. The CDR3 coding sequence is TGTGCCACATCCCGGGGGGCCAACGTCCTGACTTTC. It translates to CATSRGANVLTF.

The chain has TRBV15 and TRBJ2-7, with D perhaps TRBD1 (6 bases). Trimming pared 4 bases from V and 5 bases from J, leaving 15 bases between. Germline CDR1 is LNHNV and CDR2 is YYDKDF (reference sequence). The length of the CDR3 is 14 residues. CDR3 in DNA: TGTGCCACCAGCAACGAACAGGGAGCCCACGAGCAGTACTTC. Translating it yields CATSNEQGAHEQYF.

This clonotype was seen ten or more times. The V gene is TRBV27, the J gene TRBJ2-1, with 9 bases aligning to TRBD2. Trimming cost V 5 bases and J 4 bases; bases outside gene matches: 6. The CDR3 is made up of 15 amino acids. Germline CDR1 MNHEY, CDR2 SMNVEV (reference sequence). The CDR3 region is CASSVLAGRYNEQFF. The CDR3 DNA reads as TGTGCCAGCAGTGTCCTAGCGGGAAGATACAATGAGCAGTTCTTC.

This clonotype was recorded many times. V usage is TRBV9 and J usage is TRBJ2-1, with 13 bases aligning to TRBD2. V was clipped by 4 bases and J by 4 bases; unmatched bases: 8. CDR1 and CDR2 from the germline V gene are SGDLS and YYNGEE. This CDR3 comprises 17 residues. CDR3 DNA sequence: TGTGCCAGCAGCTATAGGACTAGCGGGGGAGGGTACAATGAGCAGTTCTTC. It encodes CASSYRTSGGGYNEQFF.

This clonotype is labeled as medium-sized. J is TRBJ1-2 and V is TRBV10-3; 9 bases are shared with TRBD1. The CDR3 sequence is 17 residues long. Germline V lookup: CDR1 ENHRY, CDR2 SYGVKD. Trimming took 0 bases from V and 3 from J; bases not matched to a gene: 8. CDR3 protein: CAISESNRGQDHYGYTF. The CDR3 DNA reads TGTGCCATCAGTGAGTCAAACAGGGGGCAAGACCACTATGGCTACACCTTC.

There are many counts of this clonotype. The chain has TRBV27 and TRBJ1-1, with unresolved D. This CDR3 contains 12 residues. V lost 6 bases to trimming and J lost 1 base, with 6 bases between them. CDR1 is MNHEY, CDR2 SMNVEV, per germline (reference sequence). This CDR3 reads CASSSQNTEAFF. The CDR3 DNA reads TGTGCCAGCAGCTCCCAGAACACTGAAGCTTTCTTT.

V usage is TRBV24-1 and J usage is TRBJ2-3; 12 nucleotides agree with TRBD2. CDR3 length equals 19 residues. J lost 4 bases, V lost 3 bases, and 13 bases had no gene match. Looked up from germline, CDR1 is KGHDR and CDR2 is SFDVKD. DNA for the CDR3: TGTGCCACCAGTGATCCCCCTTCAAGACTAGCGGGAGTCTCAGATACGCAGTATTTT. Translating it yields CATSDPPSRLAGVSDTQYF.

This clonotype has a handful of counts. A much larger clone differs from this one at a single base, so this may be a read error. CDR3 sequence (DNA): TGCGCCAGCGGCCAAGAGGACCTCCCTAATGAAAAACTGTTTTTT. It specifies CASGQEDLPNEKLFF. This chain joins TRBV4-1 and TRBJ1-4; no reliable D call. The CDR3 covers 15 residues. From germline, CDR1 is MGHRA and CDR2 YSYEKL.

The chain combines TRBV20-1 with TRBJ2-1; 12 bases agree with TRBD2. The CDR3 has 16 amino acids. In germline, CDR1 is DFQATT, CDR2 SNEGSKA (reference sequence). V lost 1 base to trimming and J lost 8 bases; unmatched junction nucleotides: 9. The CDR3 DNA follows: TGCAGTGCTAGAGGGTTGACTAGCGGGAGTTATCATGAGCAGTTCTTC. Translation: CSARGLTSGSYHEQFF.